These T cell receptor beta chains were read from a single sample in a study of T cell responses to AZD1222 COVID-19 vaccine. Repertoires were generated with immunoSEQ multiplex PCR, while TCRdb's copy carries only in-frame clones and drops some. The sample holds over 95,000 clones; about nine tenths are singletons and the top ten take 4.5%. Sequencing used peripheral blood, obtained on day 0 of AZD1222 vaccination. These receptors were collected from an adult in good health. Both conserved end residues are trimmed from each CDR3. A D gene is named only where the DNA matches it firmly.

cdr3_length: 14; d_call: TRBD1; v_call: TRBV12-5; cdr3_aa: ASGLSTGATNEKLF
cdr3_length: 12; d_call: TRBD1; v_call: TRBV4-2; cdr3_aa: ASSQDRGQGGYT
cdr3_length: 15; d_call: NA; v_call: TRBV15; cdr3_aa: ATSRDGQGSSYNEQF
cdr3_length: 15; d_call: TRBD1; v_call: TRBV5-5; cdr3_aa: ASSWAPGQVDSYGYT
cdr3_length: 10; d_call: TRBD1; v_call: TRBV10-3; cdr3_aa: AITQGVNEQF
cdr3_length: 8; d_call: NA; v_call: TRBV2; cdr3_aa: ASIRGSTF
cdr3_length: 12; d_call: NA; v_call: TRBV6-6; cdr3_aa: ASSYSTAGQPQH
cdr3_length: 11; d_call: NA; v_call: TRBV5-1; cdr3_aa: ASSLGGADTQY
cdr3_length: 12; d_call: TRBD1; v_call: TRBV27; cdr3_aa: ASSSIDRGTEAF
cdr3_length: 11; d_call: NA; v_call: TRBV6-5; cdr3_aa: ASSSGHLYEQY
cdr3_length: 13; d_call: TRBD2; v_call: TRBV6-1; cdr3_aa: ASSERLAAGNEQF
cdr3_length: 14; d_call: TRBD1; v_call: TRBV7-2; cdr3_aa: ASRREGQGIGNTIY
cdr3_length: 12; d_call: TRBD1; v_call: TRBV5-1; cdr3_aa: ASSWGDREETQY
cdr3_length: 13; d_call: TRBD1; v_call: TRBV10-3; cdr3_aa: AISESQGASTEAF
cdr3_length: 11; d_call: TRBD2; v_call: TRBV19; cdr3_aa: ASKGPGTTEQF
cdr3_length: 13; d_call: NA; v_call: TRBV7-3; cdr3_aa: ASSLNPGLSNEQF